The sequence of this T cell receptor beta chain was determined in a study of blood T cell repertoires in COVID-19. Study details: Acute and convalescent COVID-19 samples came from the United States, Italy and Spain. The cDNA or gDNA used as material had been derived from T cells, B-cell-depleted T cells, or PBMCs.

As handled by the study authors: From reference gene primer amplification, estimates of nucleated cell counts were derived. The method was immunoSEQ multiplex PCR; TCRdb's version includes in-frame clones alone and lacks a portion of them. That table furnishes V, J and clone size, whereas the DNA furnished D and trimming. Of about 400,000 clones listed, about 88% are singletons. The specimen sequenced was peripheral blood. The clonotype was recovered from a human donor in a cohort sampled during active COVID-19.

The CDR3 is CASSLDPGPGANVLTF. The CDR3 DNA follows: TGTGCCAGCAGCTTGGATCCAGGCCCTGGGGCCAACGTCCTGACTTTC. V and J are TRBV5-6 and TRBJ2-6; D remains ambiguous. Trimming took 0 bases from V and 2 from J, leaving 9 bases between them. Germline V CDR1 and CDR2: SGHDT, YYEEEE. The CDR3 sequence is 16 residues long.